The 21 T cell receptor beta chains below come from one sample, sequenced in a study of T-cell reconstitution after alpha-beta-depleted transplantation in children. Unique molecular identifiers were incorporated into the prepared TCRbeta library. TCRdb reanalysed the PCR reads using MiXCR and keeps one entry per CDR3 protein. The data hold about 600,000 distinct CDR3 sequences, with 13% observed a single time. The sequenced sample was PBMCs, mostly from graft donor cells, obtained 360 days after TCRalphabeta/CD19-depleted stem cell transplant. The receptors originated from a male patient under 18 who had a stem cell transplant for acute myeloid leukemia, so the T cells may come from the graft donor.

There are many counts of this clonotype. The chain uses TRBV6-6 and TRBJ2-7, with 9 bases identical to TRBD1. Germline V gives CDR1 MNHNY, CDR2 SVGAGI (reference sequence). V was pared by 7 bases and J by 5 bases, with 9 bases of the junction left unmatched. The length of the CDR3 is 14 residues. CDR3 sequence: CASTLTGGVNEQYF. The CDR3 nucleotides are TGTGCCAGCACTTTGACAGGGGGAGTAAACGAGCAGTACTTC.

V usage is TRBV29-1 and J usage is TRBJ2-1; 11 nucleotides match TRBD2. CDR3 length: 16 residues. V shed 0 bases and J 7 bases; nucleotides not matched to a gene: 8. CDR1 SQVTM and CDR2 ANQGSEA come from the germline V gene. The chain's CDR3 is CSVEDLTSGSGNEQFF. CDR3 in DNA: TGCAGCGTTGAAGATCTTACTAGCGGGAGTGGTAATGAGCAGTTCTTC.

The rearrangement links TRBV5-1 to TRBJ2-7; D remains unclear. CDR3 size: 13 residues. CDR1 is SGHRS and CDR2 is YFSETQ in the germline V gene. Trimming pared 2 bases from V and 3 bases from J, leaving 9 bases between. CDR3: CASSFAILYEQYF. CDR3 sequence (DNA): TGCGCCAGCAGCTTTGCTATCCTCTACGAGCAGTACTTC.

The gene calls are TRBV24-1 and TRBJ2-5; the D is unclear. Germline assignment: CDR1 KGHDR and CDR2 SFDVKD. Trimming stripped 5 bases from V and 5 bases from J, with 17 bases between. The CDR3 sequence is 15 residues long. This chain's CDR3 is CATSARQGLRETQYF. The CDR3 nucleotides are TGTGCCACCAGTGCACGACAAGGGCTCCGGGAGACCCAGTACTTC.

The J gene is TRBJ2-5, the V gene TRBV20-1; D is unclear. CDR1 and CDR2 (germline): DFQATT, SNEGSKA (reference sequence). The CDR3 is 15 residues long. V was shortened by 3 bases and J by 7 bases, with 21 bases between the two germline ends. The CDR3 reads CSARVVVANWGTQYF. The CDR3 DNA follows: TGCAGTGCTAGGGTCGTCGTGGCCAATTGGGGGACCCAGTACTTC.

The rearrangement joins TRBV29-1 to TRBJ2-1, with D hard to call. The V and J ends lost 0 bases and 7 bases respectively, with 7 bases between them. The CDR3 runs to 12 residues. CDR1 and CDR2 (germline): SQVTM, ANQGSEA. The CDR3 region has the DNA TGCAGCGTTGAAGATCTCGGGAATGAGCAGTTCTTC. Translation gives CSVEDLGNEQFF.

This chain links TRBV20-1 with TRBJ2-1, with 7 bases matching TRBD2. Trimming at V came to 2 bases and at J to 4 bases, leaving 5 bases not matched to a gene. The CDR3 has 14 amino acids. Germline V CDR1 and CDR2: DFQATT, SNEGSKA (reference sequence). CDR3 amino acids: CSARLAAQYNEQFF. The CDR3 DNA reads as TGCAGTGCTAGACTAGCGGCCCAATACAATGAGCAGTTCTTC.

This rearrangement joins TRBV27 to TRBJ2-7; TRBD1 is a possible D gene (6 bases). CDR3 length: 14 amino acids. CDR1 and CDR2 from the germline V gene are MNHEY and SMNVEV (reference sequence). With 1 base removed from V and 5 bases from J, the gap between germline ends came to 12 bases. CDR3 region: CASSLYRESNEQYF. CDR3 DNA: TGTGCCAGCAGTTTATACAGGGAGAGTAACGAGCAGTACTTC.

The chain employs TRBV20-1 and TRBJ2-1, with D possibly being TRBD1 (6 bases). This CDR3 contains 16 residues. The V end was cut by 5 bases, the J end by 0 bases, with 17 bases between. CDR1 is DFQATT, CDR2 SNEGSKA, per germline (reference sequence). CDR3 in amino acids: CSASTGQLSSYNEQFF. CDR3 sequence (DNA): TGCAGTGCTTCCACCGGACAGCTCAGCTCCTACAATGAGCAGTTCTTC.

V and J are TRBV29-1 and TRBJ2-1; D possibly corresponds to TRBD2 (5 bases). CDR1 and CDR2 from the germline V gene are SQVTM and ANQGSEA. V gave up 8 bases and J gave up 8 bases, with 25 bases separating them. The CDR3 is 15 amino acids. CDR3 sequence reads: CSSQEVDWEGHEQFF. The CDR3 coding sequence is TGCAGCTCTCAGGAGGTCGACTGGGAAGGCCATGAGCAGTTCTTC.

The chain employs TRBV7-2 and TRBJ2-7; 12 bases line up with TRBD2. This CDR3 has 18 residues. V shed 0 bases and J 5 bases; nucleotides not matched to a gene: 11. Germline lookup yields CDR1 SGHTA and CDR2 FQGNSA. The CDR3 here is CASSLASRLAGGPDEQYF. The CDR3 region has the DNA TGTGCCAGCAGCTTAGCCTCCCGTCTAGCGGGAGGGCCAGACGAGCAGTACTTC.

The V gene is TRBV19, the J gene TRBJ2-1, with TRBD1 matching 8 bases. Trimming cost V 2 bases and J 6 bases; bases outside gene matches: 15. The CDR3 runs to 18 residues. CDR1 is LNHDA, CDR2 SQIVND, per germline (reference sequence). The CDR3 protein is CASSIYPRTGNVGNEQFF. DNA for the CDR3: TGTGCCAGTAGTATATACCCTCGGACAGGGAATGTGGGCAATGAGCAGTTCTTC.

This clonotype appeared a few times. This chain uses TRBV4-3 with TRBJ1-5, with unresolved D. The CDR3 has 14 amino acids. Germline lookup yields CDR1 LGHNA and CDR2 YSLEER. V was cut by 3 bases and J by 5 bases, with 11 bases left in between. The CDR3 spells CASSQDSGYQPQHF. The DNA of the CDR3 is TGCGCCAGCAGCCAGGATTCAGGATATCAGCCCCAGCATTTT.

The chain carries TRBV10-3 and TRBJ2-7; D may correspond to TRBD1 or TRBD2 (6 bases each). This CDR3 has 10 amino acids. CDR1 is ENHRY and CDR2 is SYGVKD in the germline V gene. V was clipped by 11 bases and J by 6 bases, with 11 bases between them. This CDR3 is CASGGLEQYF. CDR3 DNA: TGTGCCTCTGGGGGGCTCGAGCAGTACTTC.

This clonotype was counted many times. The gene calls are TRBV27 and TRBJ1-5; no clear D. Germline V gene lookup returns CDR1 MNHEY and CDR2 SMNVEV (reference sequence). V shed 4 bases and J shed 2 bases, with 9 bases lying between them. This CDR3 comprises 14 residues. DNA of the CDR3: TGTGCCAGCAGTTATGAGGGCCGCAATCAGCCCCAGCATTTT. This translates into CASSYEGRNQPQHF.

This clonotype showed up many times. V gene TRBV20-1 combines with J gene TRBJ2-1, with D possibly being TRBD1 or TRBD2 (5 bases each). The CDR3 has 16 residues. Trimming stripped 0 bases from V and 0 bases from J, with 12 bases between. Germline CDR1 is DFQATT and CDR2 is SNEGSKA (reference sequence). CDR3 in amino acids: CSARDRGRSSYNEQFF. The CDR3 nucleotides read TGCAGTGCTAGAGATCGGGGCAGGAGCTCCTACAATGAGCAGTTCTTC.

V is TRBV29-1 and J is TRBJ1-2, with D maybe TRBD1 (6 bases). In germline, CDR1 is SQVTM, CDR2 ANQGSEA. V was cut by 7 bases and J by 5 bases, with 17 bases left in between. This CDR3 comprises 13 residues. CDR3 in amino acids: CSAPGTGHYGYTF. For the CDR3, the DNA is TGCAGCGCCCCCGGGACGGGACATTATGGCTACACCTTC.

This clonotype was counted ten times or more. J is TRBJ2-5 and V is TRBV28; the D is unclear. The CDR3 runs to 14 residues. The V end lost 3 bases, the J end lost 2 bases, and 10 bases lay between the germline ends. The germline V gene encodes CDR1 MDHEN and CDR2 SYDVKM. The CDR3 region is CASSLMGAQETQYF. The CDR3 coding sequence is TGTGCCAGCAGTTTGATGGGCGCGCAAGAGACCCAGTACTTC.

This clonotype was seen at least ten times. The chain combines TRBV20-1 with TRBJ2-1; TRBD1 matches 7 bases. The CDR3 totals 15 residues. Trimming at V came to 5 bases and at J to 4 bases, leaving 11 bases not matched to a gene. Germline V gene data show CDR1 as DFQATT and CDR2 as SNEGSKA (reference sequence). The CDR3 reads CSAPIRGKVYNEQFF. CDR3 sequence (DNA): TGCAGTGCTCCAATCAGGGGGAAGGTGTACAATGAGCAGTTCTTC.

This clonotype was detected many times. The rearrangement joins TRBV5-1 to TRBJ2-5; D remains ambiguous. CDR3 length: 11 amino acids. Trimming removed 4 bases from V and 3 bases from J, with 4 bases in between. Germline CDR1 and CDR2: SGHRS and YFSETQ. In DNA form, the CDR3 reads TGCGCCAGCAGCATGGAAGAGACCCAGTACTTC. Translating gives CASSMEETQYF.

This clonotype was counted many times. The J gene is TRBJ2-1, the V gene TRBV12-3 or TRBV12-4; 11 nucleotides align to TRBD2. This CDR3 has 17 amino acids. Germline trimming cut 6 bases from V and 0 bases from J; bases unmatched to any gene: 7. The DNA for the CDR3 is TGTGCCAGCAGGCTACTAGCGGGAGAGCTCTCCTACAATGAGCAGTTCTTC. Amino acids: CASRLLAGELSYNEQFF.